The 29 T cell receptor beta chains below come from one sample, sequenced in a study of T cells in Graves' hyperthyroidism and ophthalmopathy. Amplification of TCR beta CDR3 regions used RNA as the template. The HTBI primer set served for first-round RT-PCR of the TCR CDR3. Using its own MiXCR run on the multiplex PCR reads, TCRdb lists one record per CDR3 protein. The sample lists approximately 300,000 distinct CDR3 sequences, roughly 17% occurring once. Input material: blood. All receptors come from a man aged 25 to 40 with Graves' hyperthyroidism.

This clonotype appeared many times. This chain's CDR3 is CASSLAYSGSSTGELFF. The CDR3 nucleotides are TGTGCCAGCAGCTTAGCCTATAGCGGGAGTTCCACCGGGGAGCTGTTTTTT. The J gene is TRBJ2-2, the V gene TRBV11-2; 9 bases map to TRBD2. V dropped 1 base and J dropped 4; count of bases not matched to a gene: 7. The CDR3 spans 17 residues. CDR1 and CDR2 from the germline V gene are SGHAT and FQNNGV.

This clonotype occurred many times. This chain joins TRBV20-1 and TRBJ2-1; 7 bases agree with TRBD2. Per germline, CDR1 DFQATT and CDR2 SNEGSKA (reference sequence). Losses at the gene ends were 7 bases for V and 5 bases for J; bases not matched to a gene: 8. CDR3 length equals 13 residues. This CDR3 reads CSGRTSWDNEQFF. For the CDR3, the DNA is TGCAGTGGTCGGACTAGTTGGGACAATGAGCAGTTCTTC.

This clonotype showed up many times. The DNA for the CDR3 is TGTGCCAGCAGCGTAGGGTCGGGCCAAGAGACCCAGTACTTC. Translation: CASSVGSGQETQYF. The V and J genes are TRBV9 and TRBJ2-5, with D unclear. The length of the CDR3 is 14 residues. V lost 0 bases and J lost 1, with 7 bases in between. Germline V gives CDR1 SGDLS, CDR2 YYNGEE.

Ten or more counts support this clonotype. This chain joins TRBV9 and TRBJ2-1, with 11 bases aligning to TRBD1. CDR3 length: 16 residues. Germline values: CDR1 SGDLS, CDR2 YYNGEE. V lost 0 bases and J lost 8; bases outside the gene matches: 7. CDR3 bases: TGTGCCAGCAGCGTAGCTGAGGGACAGGGGGGCGATGAGCAGTTCTTC. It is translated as CASSVAEGQGGDEQFF.

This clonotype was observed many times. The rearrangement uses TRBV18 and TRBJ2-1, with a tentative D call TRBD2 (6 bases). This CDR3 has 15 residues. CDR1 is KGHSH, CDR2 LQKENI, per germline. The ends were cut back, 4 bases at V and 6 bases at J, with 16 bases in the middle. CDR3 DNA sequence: TGTGCCAGCTCACTCCGGGACTTCGGGGGCAATGAGCAGTTCTTC. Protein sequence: CASSLRDFGGNEQFF.

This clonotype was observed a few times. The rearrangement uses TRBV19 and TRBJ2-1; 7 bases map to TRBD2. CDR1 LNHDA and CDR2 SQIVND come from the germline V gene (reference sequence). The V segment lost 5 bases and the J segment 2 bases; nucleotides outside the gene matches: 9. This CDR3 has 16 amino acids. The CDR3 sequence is CASSLSGISPYNEQFF. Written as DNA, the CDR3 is TGTGCCAGTAGTCTGAGCGGGATATCCCCCTACAATGAGCAGTTCTTC.

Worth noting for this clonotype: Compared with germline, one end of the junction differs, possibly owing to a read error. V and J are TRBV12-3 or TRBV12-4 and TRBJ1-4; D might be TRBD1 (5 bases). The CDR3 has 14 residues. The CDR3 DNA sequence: TGTGCCGGACCTCGGGGGGAGCCAAATGAAAAACTGGTTTTT. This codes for CAGPRGEPNEKLVF.

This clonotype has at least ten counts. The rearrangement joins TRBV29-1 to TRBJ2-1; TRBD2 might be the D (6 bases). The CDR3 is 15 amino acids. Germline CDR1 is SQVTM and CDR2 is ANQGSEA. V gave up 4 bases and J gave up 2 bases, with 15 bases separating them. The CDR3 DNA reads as TGCAGCGTTGGAAGCGGGCGGGGTGCCTACAATGAGCAGTTCTTC. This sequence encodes CSVGSGRGAYNEQFF.

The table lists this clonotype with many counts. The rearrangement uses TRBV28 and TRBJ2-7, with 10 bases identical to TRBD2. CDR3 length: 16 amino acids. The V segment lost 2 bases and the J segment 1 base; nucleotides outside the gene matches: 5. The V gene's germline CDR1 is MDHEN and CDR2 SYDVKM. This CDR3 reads CASSLRGLALSYEQYF. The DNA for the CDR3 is TGTGCCAGCAGTTTACGGGGACTAGCGCTTTCCTACGAGCAGTACTTC.

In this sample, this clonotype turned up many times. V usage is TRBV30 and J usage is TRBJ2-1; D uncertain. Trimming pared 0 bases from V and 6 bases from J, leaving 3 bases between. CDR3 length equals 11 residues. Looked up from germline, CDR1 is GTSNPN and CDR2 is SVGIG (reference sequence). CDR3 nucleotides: TGTGCCTGGAGTGTGCTCAATGAGCAGTTCTTC. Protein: CAWSVLNEQFF.

The CDR3 loop reads CASSLEVTTQYF. The CDR3 DNA sequence: TGTGCCAGCAGCTTAGAGGTGACTACGCAGTATTTT. The chain links TRBV7-9 to TRBJ2-3, with D hard to call. CDR1 is SEHNR and CDR2 is FQNEAQ in the germline V gene (reference sequence). V lost 1 base and J 8 bases, leaving 7 bases between the germline ends. The CDR3 sequence is 12 residues long.

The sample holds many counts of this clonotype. The CDR3 is CASSLTTSRPNTEAFF. The CDR3 nucleotides read TGTGCCAGCAGCTTAACTACCTCCAGACCCAACACTGAAGCTTTCTTT. This chain uses TRBV7-9 with TRBJ1-1; D unclear. V lost 2 bases to trimming and J lost 2 bases, with 15 bases between them. This CDR3 contains 16 residues. Germline CDR1 and CDR2: SEHNR and FQNEAQ (reference sequence). The variable domain in full, completed from reference TRBV7-9 and TRBJ1-1, reads DTGVSQNPRHKITKRGQNVTFRCDPISEHNRLYWYRQTLGQGPEFLTYFQNEAQLEKSRLLSDRFSAERPKGSFSTLEIQRTEQGDSAMYLCASSLTTSRPNTEAFFGQGTRLTVV.

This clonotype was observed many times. CDR3 sequence reads: CASSFGPTNYGYTF. CDR3 bases: TGCGCCAGCAGTTTCGGTCCTACTAACTATGGCTACACCTTC. The V call is TRBV5-1, the J call TRBJ1-2, with no clear D. V was clipped by 5 bases and J by 0 bases, with 11 bases between them. Germline-derived CDR1 and CDR2 are SGHRS and YFSETQ. This CDR3 region has 14 residues.

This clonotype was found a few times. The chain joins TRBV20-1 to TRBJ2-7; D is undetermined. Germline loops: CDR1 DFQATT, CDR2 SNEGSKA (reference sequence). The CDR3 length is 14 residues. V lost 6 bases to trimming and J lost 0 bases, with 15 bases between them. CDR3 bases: TGCAGTGCCCTAGTACGACCGAGCTCCTACGAGCAGTACTTC. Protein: CSALVRPSSYEQYF.

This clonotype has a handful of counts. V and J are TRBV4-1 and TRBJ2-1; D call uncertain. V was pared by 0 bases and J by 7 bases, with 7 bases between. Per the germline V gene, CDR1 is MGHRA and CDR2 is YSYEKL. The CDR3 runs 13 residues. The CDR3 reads CASSQEIQNEQFF. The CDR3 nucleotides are TGCGCCAGCAGCCAAGAGATTCAAAATGAGCAGTTCTTC.

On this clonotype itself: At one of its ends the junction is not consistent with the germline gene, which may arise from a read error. The CDR3 is CASSLGQPQRF. DNA of the CDR3: TGTGCCAGCAGTTTGGGTCAGCCCCAGCGTTTT. This chain links TRBV12-3 or TRBV12-4 with TRBJ1-5; D is ambiguous. The CDR3 has 11 residues.

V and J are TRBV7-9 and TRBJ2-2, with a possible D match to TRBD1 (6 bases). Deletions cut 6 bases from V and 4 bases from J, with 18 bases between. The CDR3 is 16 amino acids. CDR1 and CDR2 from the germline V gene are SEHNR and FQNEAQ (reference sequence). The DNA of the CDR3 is TGTGCCAGCAGTTCCCGGCAGGGGTCGGGCACCGGGGAGCTGTTTTTT. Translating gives CASSSRQGSGTGELFF.

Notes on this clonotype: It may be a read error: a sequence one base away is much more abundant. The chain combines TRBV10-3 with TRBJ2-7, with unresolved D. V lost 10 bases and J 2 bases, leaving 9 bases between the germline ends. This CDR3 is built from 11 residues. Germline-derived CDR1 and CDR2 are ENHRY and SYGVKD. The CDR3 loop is CATRSPYEQYF. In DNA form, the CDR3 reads TGTGCCACCCGGAGCCCCTACGAGCAGTACTTC.

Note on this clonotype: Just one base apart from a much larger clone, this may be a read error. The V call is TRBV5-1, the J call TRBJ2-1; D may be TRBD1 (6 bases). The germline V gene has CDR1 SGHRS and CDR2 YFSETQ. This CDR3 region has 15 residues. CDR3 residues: CASSLAQGIYNDQFF. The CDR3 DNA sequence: TGCGCCAGCAGCTTGGCGCAGGGGATCTACAATGACCAGTTCTTC.

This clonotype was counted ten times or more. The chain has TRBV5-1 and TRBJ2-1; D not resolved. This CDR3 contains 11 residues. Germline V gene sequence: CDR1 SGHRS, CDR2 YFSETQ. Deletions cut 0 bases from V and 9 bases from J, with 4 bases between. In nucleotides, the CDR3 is TGCGCCAGCAGCTTGGCCACTGAGCAGTTCTTC. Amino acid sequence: CASSLATEQFF.

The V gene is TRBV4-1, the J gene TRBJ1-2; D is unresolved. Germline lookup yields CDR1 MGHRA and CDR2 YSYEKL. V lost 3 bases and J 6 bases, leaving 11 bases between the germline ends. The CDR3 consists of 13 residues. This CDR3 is CASSQASGNGYTF. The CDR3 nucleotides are TGCGCCAGCAGCCAGGCTTCCGGCAATGGCTACACCTTC.

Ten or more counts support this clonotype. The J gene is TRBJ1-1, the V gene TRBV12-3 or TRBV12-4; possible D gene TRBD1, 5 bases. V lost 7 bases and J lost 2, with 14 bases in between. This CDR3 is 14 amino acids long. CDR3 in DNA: TGTGCCAGCACCATATCCGGGACCAACACTGAAGCTTTCTTT. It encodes CASTISGTNTEAFF.

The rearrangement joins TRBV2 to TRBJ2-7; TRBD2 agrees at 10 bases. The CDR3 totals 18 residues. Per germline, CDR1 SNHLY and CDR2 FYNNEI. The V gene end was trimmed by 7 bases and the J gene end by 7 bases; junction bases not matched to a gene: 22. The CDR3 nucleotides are TGTGCCAGCACCCAAGCCAGTCTAGCGGGGGTACGATCCGATGAGCAGTACTTC. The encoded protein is CASTQASLAGVRSDEQYF.

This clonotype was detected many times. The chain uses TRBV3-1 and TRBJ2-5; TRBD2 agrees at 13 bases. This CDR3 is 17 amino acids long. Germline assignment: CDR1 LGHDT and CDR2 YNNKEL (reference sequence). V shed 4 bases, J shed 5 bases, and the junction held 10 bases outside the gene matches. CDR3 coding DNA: TGTGCCAGCAGCCTTCAGCTTGGACTAGCGGGAGTGGAGACCCAGTACTTC. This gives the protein CASSLQLGLAGVETQYF.

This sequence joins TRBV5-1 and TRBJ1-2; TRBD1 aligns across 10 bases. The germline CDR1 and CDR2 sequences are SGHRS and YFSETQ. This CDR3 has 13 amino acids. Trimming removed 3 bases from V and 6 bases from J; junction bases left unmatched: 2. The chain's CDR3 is CASSWTGGDGYTF. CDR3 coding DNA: TGCGCCAGCAGCTGGACAGGGGGAGATGGCTACACCTTC.

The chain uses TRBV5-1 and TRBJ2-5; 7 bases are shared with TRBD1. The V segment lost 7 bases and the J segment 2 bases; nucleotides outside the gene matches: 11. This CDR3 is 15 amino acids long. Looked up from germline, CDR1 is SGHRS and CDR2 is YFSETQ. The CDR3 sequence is CASARTGTEQETQYF. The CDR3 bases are TGCGCCAGCGCAAGGACGGGGACAGAACAAGAGACCCAGTACTTC. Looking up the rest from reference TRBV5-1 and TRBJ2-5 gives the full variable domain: KAGVTQTPRYLIKTRGQQVTLSCSPISGHRSVSWYQQTPGQGLQFLFEYFSETQRNKGNFPGRFSGRQFSNSRSEMNVSTLELGDSALYLCASARTGTEQETQYFGPGTRLLVL.

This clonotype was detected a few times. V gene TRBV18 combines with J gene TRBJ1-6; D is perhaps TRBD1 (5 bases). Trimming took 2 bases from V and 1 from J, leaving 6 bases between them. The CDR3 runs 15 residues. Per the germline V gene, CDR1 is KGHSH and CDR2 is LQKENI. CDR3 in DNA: TGTGCCAGCTCACCAGGGGGATCCTATAATTCACCCCTCCACTTT. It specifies CASSPGGSYNSPLHF.

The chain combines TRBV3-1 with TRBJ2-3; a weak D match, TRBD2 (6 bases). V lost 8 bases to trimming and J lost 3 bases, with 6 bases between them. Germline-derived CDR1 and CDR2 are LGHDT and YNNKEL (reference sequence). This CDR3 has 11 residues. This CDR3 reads CASGGTDTQYF. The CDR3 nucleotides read TGTGCCAGCGGGGGGACAGATACGCAGTATTTT.

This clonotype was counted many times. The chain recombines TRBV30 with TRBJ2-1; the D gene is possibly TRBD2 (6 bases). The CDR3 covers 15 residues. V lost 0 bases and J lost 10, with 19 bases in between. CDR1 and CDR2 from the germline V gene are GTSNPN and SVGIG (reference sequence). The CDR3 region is CAWSVLFRAGGEQFF. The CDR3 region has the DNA TGTGCCTGGAGTGTACTATTCCGGGCAGGAGGGGAGCAGTTCTTC.